This is a list of T cell receptor beta chains from one sample in a study of T cell responses to AZD1222 COVID-19 vaccine. Some clones are missing from TCRdb's copy, which holds only in-frame ones; the method was immunoSEQ multiplex PCR. This sample carries 200,000 or so clones, more than 75% of them seen once, and the ten largest clones take 0.95% to 1%. Material: peripheral blood, obtained on day 0 of AZD1222 vaccination. The receptors were gathered from an adult in good health. The conserved cysteine and the conserved F or W are not part of the CDR3 here.

CDR3 protein | V gene | CDR3 length | J gene
ASSLSPTLETSGRGSYNEQF | TRBV7-3 | 20 | TRBJ2-1
ASSFGGTANYEQY | TRBV5-1 | 13 | TRBJ2-7
ASSLGSSYEQY | TRBV19 | 11 | TRBJ2-7
ASSLSATYEQY | TRBV7-9 | 11 | TRBJ2-7
ASSGLIDEQF | TRBV9 | 10 | TRBJ2-1
ASRPPGQGGNTEAF | TRBV7-9 | 14 | TRBJ1-1
ASSKRVVKGGEDTEAF | TRBV5-8 | 16 | TRBJ1-1
ASSLSGPGNYGYT | TRBV28 | 13 | TRBJ1-2
ASSPTRQNEQF | TRBV7-3 | 11 | TRBJ2-1
ASSFGPSDEQY | TRBV12-3/TRBV12-4 | 11 | TRBJ2-7
ASTSRSYSNTEAF | TRBV27 | 13 | TRBJ1-1
ASSVGLGNNSPLH | TRBV9 | 13 | TRBJ1-6
ASSKSRQRLAKGANEQF | TRBV21-1 | 17 | TRBJ2-1
ASSQVWDPTNEKLF | TRBV3-1/TRBV3-2 | 14 | TRBJ1-4
ASSVGRGSYEQY | TRBV27 | 12 | TRBJ2-7
ASSQDISGVRIA | TRBV14 | 12 | TRBJ1-2
ASARWGAFNYGYT | TRBV2 | 13 | TRBJ1-2
ASSIQGPYEQY | TRBV12-3/TRBV12-4 | 11 | TRBJ2-7
ASSSNTGELF | TRBV7-8 | 10 | TRBJ2-2
ASSGLTGRYRLREQY | TRBV27 | 15 | TRBJ2-7
ASSLRLAGHNEQF | TRBV7-3 | 13 | TRBJ2-1
ASSVEPRGSYNEQF | TRBV9 | 14 | TRBJ2-1
ATRRLSPLH | TRBV15 | 9 | TRBJ1-6
AISALAGTQETQY | TRBV10-3 | 13 | TRBJ2-5
ASSLSGRAINEQF | TRBV7-3 | 13 | TRBJ2-1
ASSLGTGTAEAF | TRBV3-1/TRBV3-2 | 12 | TRBJ1-1
ASTPFGERADNEQF | TRBV7-8 | 14 | TRBJ2-1
AISPPTSGIQF | TRBV10-3 | 11 | TRBJ2-1
ASSYLSGVGYT | TRBV6-2/TRBV6-3 | 11 | TRBJ1-2
ASSARTDPKGYT | TRBV19 | 12 | TRBJ1-2
ASSVVSDSPLH | TRBV9 | 11 | TRBJ1-6
ATSSRTGIAKNIQY | TRBV15 | 14 | TRBJ2-4
ASRTGPNTGELF | TRBV9 | 12 | TRBJ2-2
ASSPSPPAGQTYEQY | TRBV5-4 | 15 | TRBJ2-7
ASSQEAVGTGPRGYT | TRBV14 | 15 | TRBJ1-2
ASSRQDLNYGYT | TRBV9 | 12 | TRBJ1-2
ASSRDRASYEQY | TRBV25-1 | 12 | TRBJ2-7
ASSYSLAPTYEQY | TRBV6-2/TRBV6-3 | 13 | TRBJ2-7
ASSLSGNQPQH | TRBV27 | 11 | TRBJ1-5
ASREDHYEQY | TRBV5-1 | 10 | TRBJ2-7
ASSSQVAVPEHEQY | TRBV9 | 14 | TRBJ2-7
ASQQDSYEQY | TRBV2 | 10 | TRBJ2-7
ASSPTTGASSGNTIY | TRBV18 | 15 | TRBJ1-3
ATSDPRTGGYEQY | TRBV24-1 | 13 | TRBJ2-7
ASSSQGIDTQY | TRBV7-8 | 11 | TRBJ2-3
ASSHRGTFTTDTQY | TRBV14 | 14 | TRBJ2-3
ASPSRRGTEAF | TRBV25-1 | 11 | TRBJ1-1
ASTPLAGPSYEQY | TRBV27 | 13 | TRBJ2-7
ASSGTYYEQY | TRBV19 | 10 | TRBJ2-7
ASSRGQGDTEAF | TRBV5-4 | 12 | TRBJ1-1
AIRYERGSTDTQY | TRBV10-3 | 13 | TRBJ2-3
ASSPYRNQPQH | TRBV6-2/TRBV6-3 | 11 | TRBJ1-5
ASRLDRVIEQF | TRBV12-3/TRBV12-4 | 11 | TRBJ2-1
ASLGGDDTQY | TRBV28 | 10 | TRBJ2-3
ASSLGGVGELF | TRBV9 | 11 | TRBJ2-2
ASSPPTDWEETQY | TRBV28 | 13 | TRBJ2-5
ASIAGNGYEQY | TRBV27 | 11 | TRBJ2-7
ASSVGATNEKLF | TRBV9 | 12 | TRBJ1-4
ASRMDDSYGYT | TRBV2 | 11 | TRBJ1-2
ASSAGGAVYNEQF | TRBV19 | 13 | TRBJ2-1